This T cell receptor (beta chain) derives from a study of T cell repertoires in cytomegalovirus infection. As regards this clonotype: As yet, its antigen is unknown.

Via MiXCR, TCRdb re-called the reads, giving one row per CDR3 protein. In the table there are about 900,000 distinct CDR3 sequences, around 31% of which are singletons. CDR3 length equals 17 residues. V lost 7 bases, J lost 1 base, and 12 bases stayed unmatched. Per germline, CDR1 MDHEN and CDR2 SYDVKM. This rearrangement joins TRBV28 to TRBJ2-1; 8 positions agree with TRBD1. The material was cultured CD8+ T cells from PBMCs, obtained from culture after CMV antigen stimulation. This clonotype was obtained from a human donor in good health (CMV status not recorded). Some clones in this sample may be carry-over from other donors' samples. CDR3 residues: CASKRRGRIISYNEQFF. Written as DNA, the CDR3 is TGTGCCAGCAAGCGCAGGGGGCGCATAATTTCCTACAATGAGCAGTTCTTC.